This is a list of T cell receptor beta chains from one sample in a study of T cell repertoires in cytomegalovirus infection. TCRdb used MiXCR to reprocess the reads, holding one entry per CDR3 protein. The repertoire includes about 530,000 distinct CDR3 sequences, more than 25% of them detected once, and 13% sits in the top ten. Sequencing used PBMCs. These receptors were collected from a human donor in good health (CMV status not recorded). Some clones in this sample may be carry-over from other donors' samples. Each CDR3 is given with its conserved first and last residue. D genes are given only for firm matches. A clone size is listed for some rows: how often the clone was seen (once, few, many), or a class if it is expanded.

D	J	size	V	DNA	CDR3
TRBD2	TRBJ2-2	few	TRBV20-1	TGCTCCCTAACCGGGACTAGCACCACCGGGGAGCTGTTTTTT	CSLTGTSTTGELFF
TRBD1	TRBJ1-1	many	TRBV7-2	TGTGCCAGCAGCACCCACGGACAGGGCGGAGGAGAGGCTTTCTTT	CASSTHGQGGGEAFF
NA	TRBJ1-1	few	TRBV28	TGTGCCAGCACAATCTTGAACACTGAAGCTTTCTTT	CASTILNTEAFF
TRBD2	TRBJ2-2	few	TRBV7-9	TGTGCCAGCAGCTTACGGCGGGAGCGCGCCGGGGAGCTGTTTTTT	CASSLRRERAGELFF
NA	TRBJ1-5	few	TRBV7-6	TGTGCCAGCAGCTTAGGGAGGGACAATCCCAATCAGCCCCAGCATTTT	CASSLGRDNPNQPQHF
TRBD2	TRBJ2-3	NA	TRBV12-3/TRBV12-4	TGTGCCAGCAGTAAACTAGCGGGAGTCACAGATACGCAGTATTTT	CASSKLAGVTDTQYF
TRBD2	TRBJ2-1	few	TRBV12-3/TRBV12-4	TGTGCCAGCAGCTCGATGGCGGGAGACTACAATGAGCAGTTCTTC	CASSSMAGDYNEQFF
TRBD2	TRBJ2-2	few	TRBV5-6	TGTGCCAGCAGCTTGGTGCCTAGCGGGAACACCGGGGAGCTGTTTTTT	CASSLVPSGNTGELFF
NA	TRBJ1-2	NA	TRBV5-1	TGCGCCAGCAGCTTGAATCAGGGTGGAGGCTATGGCTACACCTTC	CASSLNQGGGYGYTF
NA	TRBJ1-2	NA	TRBV5-5	TGTGCCAGCAGCCCCGACGACAGGATGGGAGCTAACTATGGCTACACCTTC	CASSPDDRMGANYGYTF
NA	TRBJ1-3	few	TRBV29-1	TGCAGCGTTAGATGGGGGCTTGGAAACACCATATATTTT	CSVRWGLGNTIYF
TRBD1	TRBJ2-7	few	TRBV10-3	TGTGCCATCAGTGGAGCTCCGGGACAGGGCTTCGGCGCCTACGAGCAGTACTTC	CAISGAPGQGFGAYEQYF
NA	TRBJ1-1	few	TRBV6-1	TGTGCCAGCAGTCAACTACGGCGTACGAGGAGGGCTTTCTTT	CASSQLRRTRRAFF
TRBD1	TRBJ1-2	few	TRBV6-6	TGTGCCAGCGAGGACAGGGTGAACTATGGCTACACCTTC	CASEDRVNYGYTF
NA	TRBJ2-1	many	TRBV7-2	TGTGCCAGCAGCTTCGACAGAAACAATGAGCAGTTCTTC	CASSFDRNNEQFF
TRBD1	TRBJ2-3	NA	TRBV7-4	TGTGCCAGCAGCTCAGACAGGGGTTGGACAGATACGCAGTATTTT	CASSSDRGWTDTQYF
NA	TRBJ2-7	NA	TRBV29-1	TGCAGCGTTGAGGGGGGCGGCTCCTACGAGCAGTACTTC	CSVEGGGSYEQYF
TRBD2	TRBJ2-1	NA	TRBV12-3/TRBV12-4	TGTGCCAGCAGTTGGGCGGGGGGGGGGGAACGGGAGCAGTTCTTC	CASSWAGGGEREQFF
TRBD2	TRBJ2-2	few	TRBV6-1	TGTGCCAGCAGTGAGGGACTAGCGTTCGCCGGGGAGCTGTTTTTT	CASSEGLAFAGELFF
TRBD2	TRBJ2-1	NA	TRBV7-8	TGTGCCAGCAGCTTAAACGGACTAGCGGGGCCCCTCTACAATGAGCAGTTCTTC	CASSLNGLAGPLYNEQFF
TRBD1	TRBJ1-1	NA	TRBV12-3/TRBV12-4	TGTGCCAGCAGACCGGGACAGAGTACTGAAGCTTTCTTT	CASRPGQSTEAFF
NA	TRBJ1-2	NA	TRBV19	TGTGCCAGTACCTCGGGATCCAGTAACCCAATTGGCTACACCTTC	CASTSGSSNPIGYTF
NA	TRBJ2-3	NA	TRBV7-8	TGTGCCAGCAGCTTAACGCTTTGGGCCGCAGATACGCGGTATTTT	CASSLTLWAADTRYF
NA	TRBJ2-2	many	TRBV7-2	TGTGCCAGCAACTTAGGCCCAGGGCCGAACACCGGGGAGCTGTTTTTT	CASNLGPGPNTGELFF
NA	TRBJ1-2	NA	TRBV5-4	TGTGCCAGCAGGGGGCCTCACTATGGCTACACCTTC	CASRGPHYGYTF
NA	TRBJ2-6	few	TRBV7-9	TGTGCCAGCAGCGTCCCGGGGCGAGAACCCTCTGGGGCCAACGTCCTGACTTTC	CASSVPGREPSGANVLTF
NA	TRBJ2-1	once	TRBV7-6	TGTGCCAGCAGCCAACCCAGGGGCTATGAGCAGTTCTTC	CASSQPRGYEQFF
NA	TRBJ2-7	NA	TRBV11-2	TGTGCCAGCAGCTTAGATCTCGGGGCCAGGGGAAGGGTTCACTTC	CASSLDLGARGRVHF
TRBD1	TRBJ1-5	few	TRBV6-1	TGTGCCAGCAGTGGAGGGTCAGGGGGACAAAGTACTAATCAGCCCCAGCATTTT	CASSGGSGGQSTNQPQHF
TRBD1	TRBJ2-1	NA	TRBV27	TGTGCCAGCAGTTTCACAGGGGAGTCCTACAATGAGCAGTTCTTC	CASSFTGESYNEQFF
TRBD2	TRBJ2-2	NA	TRBV5-6	TGTGCCAGCAGCTTGGGTGGACTAGCGACCGGGGAGCTGTTTTTT	CASSLGGLATGELFF
TRBD1	TRBJ2-1	once	TRBV7-4	TGTGCCAGCAGCTTAGGACAGGGAATGTACAATGAGCAGTTCTTC	CASSLGQGMYNEQFF
NA	TRBJ1-1	few	TRBV28	TGTGCCAGCAGTTTGGGACATACCATGAACACTGAAGCTTTCTTT	CASSLGHTMNTEAFF
TRBD2	TRBJ2-1	many	TRBV27	TGTGCCAGCAGTTTAGTCCCGGGGACTACCTACAATGAGCAGTTCTTC	CASSLVPGTTYNEQFF
TRBD1	TRBJ1-4	NA	TRBV12-3/TRBV12-4	TGTGCCAGCAGCCAAGGGACAGCCGAAAAACTGTTTTTT	CASSQGTAEKLFF
NA	TRBJ1-3	NA	TRBV18	TGTGCCAGCTCACCAACGGACAGTCAGACCATATATTTT	CASSPTDSQTIYF
NA	TRBJ1-1	many	TRBV6-1	TGTGCCAGCCAGGTGGGGAGCACTGAAGCTTTCTTT	CASQVGSTEAFF
TRBD2	TRBJ2-3	NA	TRBV6-5	TGTGCCAGCAGTTCGTCCGACGGGACTAGCGACACAGATACGCAGTATTTT	CASSSSDGTSDTDTQYF
NA	TRBJ1-2	few	TRBV4-3	TGCGCCAGCAGCCAAGTAGGGGCAGCTAACTATGGCTACACCTTC	CASSQVGAANYGYTF
NA	TRBJ2-3	NA	TRBV6-2/TRBV6-3	TGTGCCAGCAACTTCCCTCCGGGCCTTAGCACAGATACGCAGTATTTT	CASNFPPGLSTDTQYF
TRBD2	TRBJ2-1	many	TRBV7-2	TGTGCCAGCAACGCTCCAGGGACTAGCGGTGTTTACTCCTCCTACAATGAGCAGTTCTTC	CASNAPGTSGVYSSYNEQFF
TRBD2	TRBJ2-3	NA	TRBV12-3/TRBV12-4	TGTGCCAGCAGCCAGAGGCCTAGCGGGAGGGATACGCAGTATTTT	CASSQRPSGRDTQYF
NA	TRBJ2-3	NA	TRBV11-2	TGTGCCAGCAGCCCCAGGCCCGTTCGGGATACGCAGTATTTT	CASSPRPVRDTQYF
TRBD1	TRBJ2-7	few	TRBV7-2	TGTGCCAGCAGCCCGGACAGGGCGGCCTACGAGCAGTACTTC	CASSPDRAAYEQYF
NA	TRBJ2-1	NA	TRBV29-1	TGCAGAGAACAGATTAGAACTTACAATGAGCAGTTCTTC	CREQIRTYNEQFF
TRBD1	TRBJ2-3	few	TRBV19	TGTGCCAGTAGTTTGGGACAGGAGCGCACAGATACGCAGTATTTT	CASSLGQERTDTQYF
NA	TRBJ1-6	few	TRBV12-3/TRBV12-4	TGTGCCAGCAGCCTGAGCCAGATTTCACCCCTCCACTTT	CASSLSQISPLHF
NA	TRBJ2-3	few	TRBV10-3	TGTGCCATCATGGGGTCATTCACAGATACGCAGTATTTT	CAIMGSFTDTQYF
TRBD1	TRBJ2-1	NA	TRBV19	TGTGCCAGTAAACCGGACAGGGGCGCCTACAATGAGCAGTTCTTC	CASKPDRGAYNEQFF
TRBD1	TRBJ2-5	few	TRBV4-1	TGCGCCAGCAGCCAACACGGACAGGGAGAGACCCAGTACTTC	CASSQHGQGETQYF
TRBD1	TRBJ1-1	many	TRBV7-2	TGTGCCAGCAGACTAGGACAGGGGAGAGACACTGAAGCTTTCTTT	CASRLGQGRDTEAFF
NA	TRBJ1-3	once	TRBV19	TGTGCCAGTGAAACAGGGCACTCTGGAAACACCATATATTTT	CASETGHSGNTIYF
NA	TRBJ2-1	NA	TRBV9	TGTGCCAGCAGCGTGGCTGCAGTCTCCTACAATGAGCAGTTCTTC	CASSVAAVSYNEQFF
NA	TRBJ1-1	NA	TRBV10-3	TGTGCCACCTTACCGGGACCGACGAACACTGAAGCTTTCTTT	CATLPGPTNTEAFF
TRBD1	TRBJ1-2	many	TRBV12-3/TRBV12-4	TGTGCCAGCGGGGACAGGGGGCTTTTCGGCTACACCTTC	CASGDRGLFGYTF